This record concerns one TCR beta chain sequence. As yet, its antigen is unknown. Compared with germline, one end of the junction differs, possibly owing to a read error. Among the donors, all were healthy bone marrow donors. Germline-derived CDR1 and CDR2 are SGHNT and YYREEE (reference sequence). The CDR3 contains 11 residues. This entry belongs to a study of cytomegalovirus exposure and HLA in healthy donors. The study's findings and limits: Later work associated around 18,000 TCR beta sequences with HLA alleles at 0.05 false discovery rate. Most TCR sequences were seen very rarely across donors, but some public TCRs occurred in many.

The PCR ran on 60 Vbeta and 13 Jbeta primers. Repertoires were generated with immunoSEQ multiplex PCR, while TCRdb's copy carries only in-frame clones and drops some. The data show over 200,000 clones, 65% to 75% seen once. The chain joins TRBV5-4 to TRBJ1-1; no clear D gene. Sequenced sample: PBMCs. This clonotype was obtained from a woman in her twenties or thirties in good health and CMV-seronegative. The DNA for the CDR3 is TGTGTCAGCAGCTCCTACTCCGAAGCTTTCTTT. Translation: CVSSSYSEAFF.